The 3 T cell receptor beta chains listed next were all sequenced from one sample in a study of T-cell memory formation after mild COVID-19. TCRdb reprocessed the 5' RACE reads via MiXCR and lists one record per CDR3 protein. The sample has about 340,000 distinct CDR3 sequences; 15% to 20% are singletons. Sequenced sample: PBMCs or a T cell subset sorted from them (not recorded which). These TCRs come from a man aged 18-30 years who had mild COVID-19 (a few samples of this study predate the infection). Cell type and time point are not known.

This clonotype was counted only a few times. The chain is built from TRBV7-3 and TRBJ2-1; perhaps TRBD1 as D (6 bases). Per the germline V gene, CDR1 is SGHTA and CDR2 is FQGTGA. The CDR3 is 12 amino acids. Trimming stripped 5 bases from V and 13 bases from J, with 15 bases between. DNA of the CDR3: TGTGCCAGCAGCAAACGGGACACCCCACAGTTCTTC. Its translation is CASSKRDTPQFF.

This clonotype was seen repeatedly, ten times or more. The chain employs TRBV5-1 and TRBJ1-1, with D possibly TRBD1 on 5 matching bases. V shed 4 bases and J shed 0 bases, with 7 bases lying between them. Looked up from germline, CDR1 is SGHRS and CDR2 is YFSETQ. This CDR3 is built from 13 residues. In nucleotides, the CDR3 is TGCGCCAGCAGCCCGGGGGTGAACACTGAAGCTTTCTTT. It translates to CASSPGVNTEAFF.

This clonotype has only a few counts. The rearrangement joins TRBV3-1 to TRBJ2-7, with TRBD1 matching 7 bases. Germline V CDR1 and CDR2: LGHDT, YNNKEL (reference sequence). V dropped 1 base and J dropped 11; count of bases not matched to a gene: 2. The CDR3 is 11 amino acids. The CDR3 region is CASSQADREYF. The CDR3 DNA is TGTGCCAGCAGCCAAGCTGACAGGGAGTACTTC.